This entry lists 18 T cell receptor beta chains sequenced from one sample in a study of cytomegalovirus exposure and HLA in healthy donors. PCR used 60 Vbeta primers and 13 Jbeta primers. This table comes from immunoSEQ multiplex PCR, and its TCRdb copy is limited to in-frame clones, with some not included. The sample lists fewer than 250,000 clones; roughly 80% were seen once. The material sequenced was PBMCs. The receptors here all came from a man aged 35-49 years in good health and CMV-seropositive.

V is TRBV15 and J is TRBJ2-5, with no clear D. Germline CDR1 is LNHNV and CDR2 is YYDKDF (reference sequence). Trimming stripped 8 bases from V and 1 base from J, with 8 bases between. This CDR3 has 12 residues. In nucleotides, the CDR3 is TGTGCCACCGGTAACAGCCAAGAGACCCAGTACTTC. Translation gives CATGNSQETQYF. Full variable domain (remainder filled in from reference TRBV15 and TRBJ2-5): DAMVIQNPRYQVTQFGKPVTLSCSQTLNHNVMYWYQQKSSQAPKLLFHYYDKDFNNEADTPDNFQSRRPNTSFCFLDIRSPGLGDTAMYLCATGNSQETQYFGPGTRLLVL.

Turning to this clone: At the DNA level, this CDR3 is encoded by other sequences in the same sample as well. This sequence joins TRBV19 and TRBJ2-3; D is perhaps TRBD1 (6 bases). There are 12 residues in the CDR3. Per the germline V gene, CDR1 is LNHDA and CDR2 is SQIVND (reference sequence). The ends were cut back, 9 bases at V and 2 bases at J, with 9 bases in the middle. CDR3 residues: CASTGSTDTQYF. In DNA form, the CDR3 reads TGTGCCAGCACAGGGTCCACAGATACGCAGTATTTT.

A single count supports this clone. This chain connects TRBV5-6 to TRBJ2-7; D ambiguous. The germline gives CDR1 SGHDT, CDR2 YYEEEE. The CDR3 is 13 amino acids. V gave up 3 bases and J gave up 6 bases, with 13 bases separating them. The CDR3 is CASSSEKPGEQYV. CDR3 coding DNA: TGTGCCAGCAGCTCGGAAAAACCAGGCGAGCAGTACGTC.

Points on this clone: The sample has other DNA sequences that encode this CDR3 too. V is TRBV5-5 and J is TRBJ1-1, with D tentatively TRBD1 (5 bases). The V end was cut by 0 bases, the J end by 0 bases, with 6 bases between. The CDR3 runs to 14 residues. Germline values: CDR1 SGHKS, CDR2 YYEKEE (reference sequence). Here the CDR3 DNA reads TGTGCCAGCAGCTTGGGACAGATGAACACTGAAGCTTTCTTT. Its translation is CASSLGQMNTEAFF.

The rearrangement joins TRBV11-2 to TRBJ1-5, with a tentative D call TRBD1 (6 bases). Trimming shortened V by 1 base and J by 2 bases, and 9 bases separated the two germline ends. The germline CDR1 and CDR2 sequences are SGHAT and FQNNGV. This CDR3 has 15 amino acids. This CDR3 reads CASSLAGAGNQPQHF. The CDR3, as DNA: TGTGCCAGCAGCTTAGCAGGGGCGGGCAATCAGCCCCAGCATTTT.

The rearrangement joins TRBV5-1 to TRBJ2-1, with 10 nucleotides matching TRBD1. V shed 4 bases and J 2 bases; nucleotides not matched to a gene: 6. The germline V gene encodes CDR1 SGHRS and CDR2 YFSETQ. The CDR3 length is 16 residues. The CDR3, as DNA: TGCGCCAGCAGCGCAAGACAGGGGGCGGCCTACAATGAGCAGTTCTTC. Translated: CASSARQGAAYNEQFF. Drawing the rest from reference TRBV5-1 and TRBJ2-1, the complete variable domain is KAGVTQTPRYLIKTRGQQVTLSCSPISGHRSVSWYQQTPGQGLQFLFEYFSETQRNKGNFPGRFSGRQFSNSRSEMNVSTLELGDSALYLCASSARQGAAYNEQFFGPGTRLTVL.

The chain combines TRBV2 with TRBJ2-7, with 8 bases identical to TRBD1. Trimming cost V 4 bases and J 4 bases; bases outside gene matches: 9. CDR1 SNHLY and CDR2 FYNNEI come from the germline V gene. The CDR3 loop spans 15 amino acids. The CDR3 region is CASSGGQGDSYEQYF. The CDR3 DNA is TGTGCCAGCAGTGGCGGACAGGGCGATTCATACGAGCAGTACTTC.

The V and J genes are TRBV25-1 and TRBJ2-1, with TRBD1 matching over 8 bases. This CDR3 is 17 amino acids long. The germline CDR1 and CDR2 sequences are MGHDK and SYGVNS. V was clipped by 4 bases and J by 4 bases; unmatched bases: 12. CDR3 protein: CASSVQGGGFLYNEQFF. The CDR3 region has the DNA TGTGCCAGCAGTGTACAGGGGGGCGGTTTCCTTTACAATGAGCAGTTCTTC.

The chain joins TRBV5-1 to TRBJ2-2, with TRBD1 as a possible D gene (6 bases). With 3 bases removed from V and 1 base from J, the gap between germline ends came to 13 bases. The V gene's germline CDR1 is SGHRS and CDR2 YFSETQ. The CDR3 extends over 16 amino acids. The CDR3 here is CASSSQGFGNTGELFF. The CDR3 bases are TGCGCCAGCAGCTCTCAGGGGTTCGGGAACACCGGGGAGCTGTTTTTT.

This clone was seen only once. The J gene is TRBJ2-2, the V gene TRBV2; 9 positions agree with TRBD2. Germline V gives CDR1 SNHLY, CDR2 FYNNEI. The CDR3 spans 15 residues. V gave up 1 base and J gave up 5 bases; unmatched junction bases: 2. Here the CDR3 reads CASSEGTSVTGELFF. In nucleotides, the CDR3 is TGTGCCAGCAGTGAAGGGACTAGCGTAACCGGGGAGCTGTTTTTT.

This sequence joins TRBV15 and TRBJ1-1; D unclear. V was clipped by 5 bases and J by 1 base, with 11 bases between them. Germline V gives CDR1 LNHNV, CDR2 YYDKDF (reference sequence). The CDR3 is 14 residues long. The CDR3 DNA follows: TGTGCCACCAGCTTTTCTGCAGGGAACACTGAAGCTTTCTTT. It translates to CATSFSAGNTEAFF.

J is TRBJ1-4 and V is TRBV27, with 7 bases aligning to TRBD1. V was clipped by 2 bases and J by 4 bases; unmatched bases: 4. This CDR3 region has 15 residues. Germline V CDR1 and CDR2: MNHEY, SMNVEV (reference sequence). The CDR3 DNA follows: TGTGCCAGCAGTTTACCGACAGGGCTTAATGAAAAACTGTTTTTT. Its translation: CASSLPTGLNEKLFF. Supplemented by reference TRBV27 and TRBJ1-4, the full variable domain reads EAQVTQNPRYLITVTGKKLTVTCSQNMNHEYMSWYRQDPGLGLRQIYYSMNVEVTDKGDVPEGYKVSRKEKRNFPLILESPSPNQTSLYFCASSLPTGLNEKLFFGSGTQLSVL.

This clone is a singleton in its sample. The V gene is TRBV7-2, the J gene TRBJ2-2, with 9 bases lining up with TRBD1. The CDR3 length is 14 residues. V was pared by 4 bases and J by 7 bases, with 4 bases of the junction left unmatched. Germline values: CDR1 SGHTA, CDR2 FQGNSA. CDR3: CASSWDREVGELFF. The CDR3 DNA sequence: TGTGCCAGCAGCTGGGACAGGGAGGTCGGGGAGCTGTTTTTT.

V is TRBV5-1 and J is TRBJ2-1, with TRBD2 matching over 12 bases. The CDR3 runs to 21 residues. Per the germline V gene, CDR1 is SGHRS and CDR2 is YFSETQ. The V gene end was trimmed by 0 bases and the J gene end by 1 base; junction bases not matched to a gene: 14. As DNA, the CDR3 is TGCGCCAGCAGCTTGGGTCTCATGACTAGCGGGAGTGGGGGATCCTACAATGAGCAGTTCTTC. Encoded protein: CASSLGLMTSGSGGSYNEQFF.

The rearrangement joins TRBV6-5 to TRBJ1-5; 7 nucleotides align to TRBD1. The V gene end was trimmed by 5 bases and the J gene end by 4 bases; junction bases not matched to a gene: 8. CDR3 size: 15 residues. CDR1 and CDR2 (germline): MNHEY, SVGAGI. CDR3 sequence (DNA): TGTGCCAGCAGTCCACAGGGGAGAAGGAATCAGCCCCAGCATTTT. This encodes CASSPQGRRNQPQHF.

V usage is TRBV6-4 and J usage is TRBJ2-3; 7 bases map to TRBD2. V dropped 0 bases and J dropped 4; count of bases not matched to a gene: 13. Germline CDR1 is MRHNA and CDR2 is SNTAGT. CDR3 size: 18 residues. The CDR3 spells CASSDSYSTSAGADTQYF. CDR3 DNA sequence: TGTGCCAGCAGTGACTCATATTCTACTTCTGCGGGAGCAGATACGCAGTATTTT.

This clone was seen more than once but under ten times. This chain uses TRBV4-2 with TRBJ2-1; D possibly corresponds to TRBD2 (6 bases). V was pared by 4 bases and J by 6 bases, with 7 bases between. The CDR3 length is 12 residues. CDR1 LGHNA and CDR2 YNFKEQ come from the germline V gene. The chain's CDR3 is CASSPEGNEQFF. The CDR3 nucleotides are TGTGCCAGCAGCCCGGAGGGCAATGAGCAGTTCTTC.

This chain uses TRBV5-1 with TRBJ1-1, with D tentatively TRBD1 (6 bases). Trimming took 6 bases from V and 0 from J, leaving 18 bases between them. CDR1 and CDR2 (germline): SGHRS, YFSETQ. This CDR3 spans 16 amino acids. DNA for the CDR3: TGCGCCAGCACCTGGGCCGCAGGACAGATGAACACTGAAGCTTTCTTT. Translation gives CASTWAAGQMNTEAFF.